The clone carrying this T cell receptor beta chain was observed at least ten times. Its antigen is undetermined. TCRdb passed the reads through MiXCR, listing each CDR3 protein once. This table holds about 770,000 distinct CDR3 sequences, under 35% found once. The CDR3 consists of 16 residues. After removal of 6 bases from V and 7 bases from J, the junction contained 15 bases not matched to a gene. CDR1 is SGHTA, CDR2 FQGNSA, per germline. These data are taken from a study of T cell repertoires in cytomegalovirus infection. The sequence derives from a human donor in good health (CMV status not recorded). Some clones in this sample may be carry-over from other donors' samples. The chain joins TRBV7-2 to TRBJ1-5, with TRBD1 identical over 7 bases. The sequencing used cultured CD8+ T cells from PBMCs, collected from culture after CMV antigen stimulation. The CDR3 protein is CASSSTGTANRQPQHF. The CDR3 coding sequence is TGTGCCAGCAGTTCGACCGGGACAGCGAATCGGCAGCCCCAGCATTTT.